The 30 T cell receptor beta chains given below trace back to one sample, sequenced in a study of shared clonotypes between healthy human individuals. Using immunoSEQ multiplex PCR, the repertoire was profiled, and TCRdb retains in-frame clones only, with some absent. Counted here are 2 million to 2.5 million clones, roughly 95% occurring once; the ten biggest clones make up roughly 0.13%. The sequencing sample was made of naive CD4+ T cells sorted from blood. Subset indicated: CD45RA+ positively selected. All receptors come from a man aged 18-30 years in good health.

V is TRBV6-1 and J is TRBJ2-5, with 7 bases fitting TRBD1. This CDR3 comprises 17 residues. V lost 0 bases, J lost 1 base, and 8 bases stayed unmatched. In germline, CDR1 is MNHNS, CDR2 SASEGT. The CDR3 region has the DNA TGTGCCAGCAGTGAAGCGCCCCGGGGACAGATCCAAGAGACCCAGTACTTC. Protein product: CASSEAPRGQIQETQYF.

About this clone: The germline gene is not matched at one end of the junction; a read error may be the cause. The CDR3 is CASSSPHTGGYGYTF. CDR3 bases: TGTGCCAGCAGCAGTCCACATACAGGGGGCTATGGCTACACCTTC. This chain connects TRBV5-1 to TRBJ1-2, with 8 bases that match TRBD1. The CDR3 spans 15 residues. Germline V gene sequence: CDR1 SGHRS, CDR2 YFSETQ.

This chain's CDR3 is CASSPPAPTDTQYF. Here the CDR3 DNA reads TGTGCCAGCTCCCCCCCTGCTCCCACAGATACGCAGTATTTT. The chain recombines TRBV18 with TRBJ2-3; D is unresolved. Germline CDR1 KGHSH, CDR2 LQKENI. This CDR3 comprises 14 residues. Trimming removed 6 bases at V and 2 bases at J, with 12 bases between. Based on the CDR3 plus reference TRBV18 and TRBJ2-3, the full variable domain is NAGVMQNPRHLVRRRGQEARLRCSPMKGHSHVYWYRQLPEEGLKFMVYLQKENIIDESGMPKERFSAEFPKEGPSILRIQQVVRGDSAAYFCASSPPAPTDTQYFGPGTRLTVL.

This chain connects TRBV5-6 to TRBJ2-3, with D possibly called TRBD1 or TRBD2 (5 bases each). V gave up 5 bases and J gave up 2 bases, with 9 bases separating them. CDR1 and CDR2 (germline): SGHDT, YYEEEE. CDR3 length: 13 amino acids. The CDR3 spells CASRRGVTDTQYF. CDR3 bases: TGTGCCAGCAGACGGGGCGTCACAGATACGCAGTATTTT. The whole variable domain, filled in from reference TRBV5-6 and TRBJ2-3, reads DAGVTQSPTHLIKTRGQQVTLRCSPKSGHDTVSWYQQALGQGPQFIFQYYEEEERQRGNFPDRFSGHQFPNYSSELNVNALLLGDSALYLCASRRGVTDTQYFGPGTRLTVL.

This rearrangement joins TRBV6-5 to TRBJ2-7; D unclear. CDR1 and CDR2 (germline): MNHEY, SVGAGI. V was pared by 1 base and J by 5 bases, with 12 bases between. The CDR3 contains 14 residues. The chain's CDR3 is CASSYFGSSHEQYF. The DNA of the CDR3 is TGTGCCAGCAGTTACTTTGGCAGTTCCCACGAGCAGTACTTC.

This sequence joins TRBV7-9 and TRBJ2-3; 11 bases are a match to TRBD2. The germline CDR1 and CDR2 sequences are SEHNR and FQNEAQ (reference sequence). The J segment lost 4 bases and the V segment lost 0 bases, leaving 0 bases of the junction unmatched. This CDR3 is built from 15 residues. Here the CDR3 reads CASSLASGRADTQYF. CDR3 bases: TGTGCCAGCAGCTTAGCTAGCGGGAGGGCAGATACGCAGTATTTT.

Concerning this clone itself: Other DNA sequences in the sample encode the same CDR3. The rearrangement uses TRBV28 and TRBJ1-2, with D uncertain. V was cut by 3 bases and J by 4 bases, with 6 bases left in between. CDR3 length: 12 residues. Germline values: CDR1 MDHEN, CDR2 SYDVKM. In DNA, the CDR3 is TGTGCCAGCAGTTTGGAAGGCTATGGCTACACCTTC. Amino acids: CASSLEGYGYTF.

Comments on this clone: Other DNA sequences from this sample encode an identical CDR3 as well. CDR3 DNA sequence: TGTGCCACCAGCAGAGATCCTGGGACAGATACGCAGTATTTT. Residues: CATSRDPGTDTQYF. The chain employs TRBV15 and TRBJ2-3; D remains ambiguous. CDR1 is LNHNV and CDR2 is YYDKDF in the germline V gene (reference sequence). The CDR3 spans 14 residues. Trimming pared 0 bases from V and 3 bases from J, leaving 7 bases between.

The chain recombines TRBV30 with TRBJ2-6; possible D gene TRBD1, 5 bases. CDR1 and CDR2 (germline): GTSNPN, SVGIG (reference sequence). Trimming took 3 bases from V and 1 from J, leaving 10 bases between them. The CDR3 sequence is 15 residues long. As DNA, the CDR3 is TGTGCCTGGAGAGCAACAGGATCTGGGGCCAACGTCCTGACTTTC. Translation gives CAWRATGSGANVLTF. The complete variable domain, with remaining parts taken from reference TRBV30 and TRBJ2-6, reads SQTIHQWPATLVQPVGSPLSLECTVEGTSNPNLYWYRQAAGRGLQLLFYSVGIGQISSEVPQNLSASRPQDRQFILSSKKLLLSDSGFYLCAWRATGSGANVLTFGAGSRLTVL.

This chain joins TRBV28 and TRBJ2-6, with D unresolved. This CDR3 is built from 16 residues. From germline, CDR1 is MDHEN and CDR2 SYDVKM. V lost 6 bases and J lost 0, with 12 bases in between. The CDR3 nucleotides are TGTGCCAGCAGCGTCGACCGTAGCTCTGGGGCCAACGTCCTGACTTTC. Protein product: CASSVDRSSGANVLTF.

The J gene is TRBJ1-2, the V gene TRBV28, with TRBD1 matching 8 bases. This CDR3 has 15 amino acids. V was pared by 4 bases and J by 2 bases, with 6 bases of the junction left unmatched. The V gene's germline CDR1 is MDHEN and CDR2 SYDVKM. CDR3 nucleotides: TGTGCCAGCAGTTCCCCGCAGGGGGCCAACTATGGCTACACCTTC. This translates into CASSSPQGANYGYTF.

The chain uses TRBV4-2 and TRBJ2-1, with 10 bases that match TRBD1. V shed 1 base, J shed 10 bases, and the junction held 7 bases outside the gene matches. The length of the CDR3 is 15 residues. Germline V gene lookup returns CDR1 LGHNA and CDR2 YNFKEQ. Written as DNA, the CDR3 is TGTGCCAGCAGCCAAGCCGGGACAGGGGTTGGGGAGCAGTTCTTC. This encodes CASSQAGTGVGEQFF.

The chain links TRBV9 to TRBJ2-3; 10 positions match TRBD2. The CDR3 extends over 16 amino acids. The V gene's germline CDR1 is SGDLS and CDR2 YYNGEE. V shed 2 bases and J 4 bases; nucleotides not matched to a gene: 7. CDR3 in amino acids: CASSVSGRPSPDTQYF. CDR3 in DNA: TGTGCCAGCAGCGTTAGCGGGAGGCCCTCCCCAGATACGCAGTATTTT. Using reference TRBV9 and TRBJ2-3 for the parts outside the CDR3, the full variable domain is DSGVTQTPKHLITATGQRVTLRCSPRSGDLSVYWYQQSLDQGLQFLIQYYNGEERAKGNILERFSAQQFPDLHSELNLSSLELGDSALYFCASSVSGRPSPDTQYFGPGTRLTVL.

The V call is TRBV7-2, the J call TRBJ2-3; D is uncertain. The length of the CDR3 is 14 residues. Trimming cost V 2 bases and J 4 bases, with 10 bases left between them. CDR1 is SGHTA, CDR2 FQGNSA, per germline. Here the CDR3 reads CASSLLSRADTQYF. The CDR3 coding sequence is TGTGCCAGCAGCTTATTAAGTAGGGCAGATACGCAGTATTTT.

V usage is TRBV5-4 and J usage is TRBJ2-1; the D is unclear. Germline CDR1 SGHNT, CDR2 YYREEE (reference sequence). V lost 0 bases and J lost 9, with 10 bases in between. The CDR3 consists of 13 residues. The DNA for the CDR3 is TGTGCCAGCAGCTTGGCCAAAGGACGTGAGCAGTTCTTC. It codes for CASSLAKGREQFF.

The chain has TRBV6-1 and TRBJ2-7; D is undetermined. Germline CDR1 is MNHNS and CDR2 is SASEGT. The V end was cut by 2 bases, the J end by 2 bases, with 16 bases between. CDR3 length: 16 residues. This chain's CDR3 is CASSEHPYLLAYEQYF. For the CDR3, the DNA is TGTGCCAGCAGTGAACATCCCTACTTACTCGCCTACGAGCAGTACTTC.

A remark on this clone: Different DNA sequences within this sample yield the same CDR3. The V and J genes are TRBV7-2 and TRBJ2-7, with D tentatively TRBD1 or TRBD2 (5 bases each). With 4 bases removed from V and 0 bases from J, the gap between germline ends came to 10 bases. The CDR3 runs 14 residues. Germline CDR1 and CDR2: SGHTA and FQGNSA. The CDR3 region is CASSSGTVSYEQYF. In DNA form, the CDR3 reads TGTGCCAGCAGCTCTGGGACGGTCTCCTACGAGCAGTACTTC.

Written as DNA, the CDR3 is TGTGCCAGTAGCCGCAACCGACAGAAGAACACTGAAGCTTTCTTT. This sequence encodes CASSRNRQKNTEAFF. The chain employs TRBV19 and TRBJ1-1; a weak D match, TRBD1 (5 bases). The CDR3 is 15 residues long. Trimming took 6 bases from V and 1 from J, leaving 15 bases between them. Germline lookup yields CDR1 LNHDA and CDR2 SQIVND (reference sequence).

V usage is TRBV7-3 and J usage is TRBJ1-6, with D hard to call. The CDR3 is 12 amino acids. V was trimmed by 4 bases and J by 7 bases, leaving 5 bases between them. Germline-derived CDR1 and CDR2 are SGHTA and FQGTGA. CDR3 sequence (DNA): TGTGCCAGCAGCTACCCGAATTCACCCCTCCACTTT. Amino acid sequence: CASSYPNSPLHF. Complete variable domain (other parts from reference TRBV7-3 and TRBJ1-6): GAGVSQTPSNKVTEKGKYVELRCDPISGHTALYWYRQSLGQGPEFLIYFQGTGAADDSGLPNDRFFAVRPEGSVSTLKIQRTERGDSAVYLCASSYPNSPLHFGNGTRLTVT.

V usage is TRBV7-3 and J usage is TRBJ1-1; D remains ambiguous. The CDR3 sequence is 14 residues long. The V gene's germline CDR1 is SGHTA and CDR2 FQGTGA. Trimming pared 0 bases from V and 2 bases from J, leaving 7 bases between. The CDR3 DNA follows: TGTGCCAGCAGCTTAACGGGGTATAACACTGAAGCTTTCTTT. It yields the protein CASSLTGYNTEAFF.

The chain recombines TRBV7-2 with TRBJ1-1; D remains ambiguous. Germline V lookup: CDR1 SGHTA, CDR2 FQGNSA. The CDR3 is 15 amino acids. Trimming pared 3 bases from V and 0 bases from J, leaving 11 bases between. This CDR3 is CASSFFQALNTEAFF. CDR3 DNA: TGTGCCAGCAGCTTCTTCCAGGCCTTGAACACTGAAGCTTTCTTT. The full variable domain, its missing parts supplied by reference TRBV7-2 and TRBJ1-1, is GAGVSQSPSNKVTEKGKDVELRCDPISGHTALYWYRQSLGQGLEFLIYFQGNSAPDKSGLPSDRFSAERTGGSVSTLTIQRTQQEDSAVYLCASSFFQALNTEAFFGQGTRLTVV.

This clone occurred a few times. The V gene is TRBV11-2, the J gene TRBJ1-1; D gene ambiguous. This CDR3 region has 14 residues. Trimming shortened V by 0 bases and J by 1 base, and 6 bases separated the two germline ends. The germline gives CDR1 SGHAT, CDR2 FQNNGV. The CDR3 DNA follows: TGTGCCAGCAGCTTAGAATCGCGGAACACTGAAGCTTTCTTT. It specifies CASSLESRNTEAFF.

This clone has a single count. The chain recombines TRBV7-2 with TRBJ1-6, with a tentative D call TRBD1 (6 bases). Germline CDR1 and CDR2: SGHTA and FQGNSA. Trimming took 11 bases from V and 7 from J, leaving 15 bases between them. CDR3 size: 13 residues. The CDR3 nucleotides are TGTGCCGGACAGAACCAAGTCAATTCACCCCTCCACTTT. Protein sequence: CAGQNQVNSPLHF.

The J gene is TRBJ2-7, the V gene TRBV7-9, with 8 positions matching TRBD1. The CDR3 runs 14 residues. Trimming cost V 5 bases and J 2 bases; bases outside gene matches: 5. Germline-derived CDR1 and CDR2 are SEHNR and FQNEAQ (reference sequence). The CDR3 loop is CASSGGQGTYEQYF. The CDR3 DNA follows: TGTGCCAGCAGCGGTGGACAGGGCACCTACGAGCAGTACTTC.

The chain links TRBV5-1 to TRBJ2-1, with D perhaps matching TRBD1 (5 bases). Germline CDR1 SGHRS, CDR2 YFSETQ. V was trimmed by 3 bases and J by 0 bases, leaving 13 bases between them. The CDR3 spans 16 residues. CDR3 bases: TGCGCCAGCAGCTGGGGCGGCGGAGACTCCTACAATGAGCAGTTCTTC. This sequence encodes CASSWGGGDSYNEQFF.

The CDR3 loop is CASSPLPVGSPLHF. For the CDR3, the DNA is TGTGCCAGCTCACCACTTCCAGTTGGTTCACCCCTCCACTTT. The chain joins TRBV18 to TRBJ1-6; no definite D call. Trimming left V 1 base short and J 9 bases short, with 10 bases between. CDR1 is KGHSH and CDR2 is LQKENI in the germline V gene. This CDR3 spans 14 amino acids.

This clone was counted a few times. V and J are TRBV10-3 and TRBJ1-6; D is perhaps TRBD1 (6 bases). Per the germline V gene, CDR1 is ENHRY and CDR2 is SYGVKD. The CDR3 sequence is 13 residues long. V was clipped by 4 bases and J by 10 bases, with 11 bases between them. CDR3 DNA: TGTGCCATCAGTGGGCCAGGACAGTCACCCCTCCACTTT. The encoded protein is CAISGPGQSPLHF.

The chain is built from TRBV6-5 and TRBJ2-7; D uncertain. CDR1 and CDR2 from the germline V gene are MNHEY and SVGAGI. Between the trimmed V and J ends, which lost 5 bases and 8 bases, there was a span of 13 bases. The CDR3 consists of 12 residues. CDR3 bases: TGTGCCAGCAGTCGCCCCGGCACCAAGCAGTACTTC. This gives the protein CASSRPGTKQYF.

The chain's CDR3 is CAWRMSGEQYF. The CDR3 nucleotides are TGTGCCTGGAGGATGTCGGGCGAGCAGTACTTC. The chain carries TRBV30 and TRBJ2-7; no firm D call. Trimming removed 3 bases at V and 6 bases at J, with 9 bases between. The CDR3 runs to 11 residues. Germline V lookup: CDR1 GTSNPN, CDR2 SVGIG (reference sequence).

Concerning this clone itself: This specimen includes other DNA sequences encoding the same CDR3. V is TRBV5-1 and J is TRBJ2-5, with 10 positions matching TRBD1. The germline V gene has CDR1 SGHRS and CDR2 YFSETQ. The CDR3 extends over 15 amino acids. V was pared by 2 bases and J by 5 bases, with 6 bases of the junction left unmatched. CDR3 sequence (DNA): TGCGCCAGCAGCTTAAGACAGGGGGCCAGGGAGACCCAGTACTTC. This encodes CASSLRQGARETQYF. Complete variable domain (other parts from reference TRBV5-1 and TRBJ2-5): KAGVTQTPRYLIKTRGQQVTLSCSPISGHRSVSWYQQTPGQGLQFLFEYFSETQRNKGNFPGRFSGRQFSNSRSEMNVSTLELGDSALYLCASSLRQGARETQYFGPGTRLLVL.